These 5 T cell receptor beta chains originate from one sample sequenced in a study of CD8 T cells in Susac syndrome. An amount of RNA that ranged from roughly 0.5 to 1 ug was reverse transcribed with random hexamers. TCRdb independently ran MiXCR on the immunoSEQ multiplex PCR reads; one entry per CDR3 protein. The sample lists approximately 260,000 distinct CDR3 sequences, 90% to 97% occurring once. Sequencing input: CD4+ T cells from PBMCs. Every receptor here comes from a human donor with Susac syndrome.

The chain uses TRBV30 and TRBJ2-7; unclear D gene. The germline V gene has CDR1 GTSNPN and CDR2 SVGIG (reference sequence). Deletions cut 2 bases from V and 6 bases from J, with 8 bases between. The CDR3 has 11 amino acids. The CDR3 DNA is TGTGCCTGGAGTATTAGCCGCGAGCAGTACTTC. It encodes CAWSISREQYF.

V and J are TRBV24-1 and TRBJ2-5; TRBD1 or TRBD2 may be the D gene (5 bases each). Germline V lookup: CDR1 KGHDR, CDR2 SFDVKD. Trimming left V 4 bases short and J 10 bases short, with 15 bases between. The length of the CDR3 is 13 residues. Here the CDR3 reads CATSDLGRPFQYF. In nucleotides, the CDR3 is TGTGCCACCAGTGACCTGGGACGGCCCTTCCAGTACTTC.

CDR3 coding DNA: TGTGCCACCAGTGATTTCAAGGATACGCAGTATTTT. Its translation is CATSDFKDTQYF. V gene TRBV24-1 combines with J gene TRBJ2-3; D unresolved. In germline, CDR1 is KGHDR, CDR2 SFDVKD. The ends were cut back, 1 base at V and 6 bases at J, with 4 bases in the middle. CDR3 length: 12 amino acids.

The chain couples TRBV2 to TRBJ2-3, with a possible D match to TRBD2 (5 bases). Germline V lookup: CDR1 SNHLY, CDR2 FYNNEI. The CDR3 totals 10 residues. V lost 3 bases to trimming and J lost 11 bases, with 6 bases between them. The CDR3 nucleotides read TGTGCCAGCAGTGACGCGGGGCAGTATTTT. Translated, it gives CASSDAGQYF.

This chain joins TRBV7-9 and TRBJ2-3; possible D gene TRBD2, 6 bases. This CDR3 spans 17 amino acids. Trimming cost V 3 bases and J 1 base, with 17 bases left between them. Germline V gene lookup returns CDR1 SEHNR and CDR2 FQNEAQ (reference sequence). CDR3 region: CASSFLSGGGGTDTQYF. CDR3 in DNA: TGTGCCAGCAGCTTTCTGTCTGGCGGAGGGGGCACAGATACGCAGTATTTT.